Below, 13 T cell receptor beta chains from the same sample are listed, as sequenced in a study of Ad26.COV2.S vaccination and SARS-CoV-2 variants. Data came from immunoSEQ multiplex PCR; TCRdb stores just in-frame clones and leaves some out. The table records some 300,000 clones, about 86% of them present only once. Specified treatment: some 20 received Ad26.COV2.S at low or high dose, single or two shots; about 5 received placebo; per-sample allocation not given. Collection of samples fell on day 63 after the first vaccine or placebo injection. Here the sequenced sample was peripheral blood, taken in a trial of Ad26.COV2.S vaccine versus placebo. Every receptor here comes from a person between 18 and 60 years old who received the Ad26.COV2.S COVID-19 vaccine or a placebo.

This chain joins TRBV10-3 and TRBJ2-7; D not resolved. V gave up 3 bases and J gave up 5 bases, with 8 bases separating them. Germline-derived CDR1 and CDR2 are ENHRY and SYGVKD. The CDR3 is 12 amino acids. The CDR3 here is CAISDWTHEQYF. Here the CDR3 DNA reads TGTGCCATCAGTGACTGGACCCACGAGCAGTACTTC.

This rearrangement joins TRBV6-6 to TRBJ1-4; D is unclear. The V gene's germline CDR1 is MNHNY and CDR2 SVGAGI (reference sequence). Trimming took off 2 bases at V and 7 bases at J, with 2 bases between the two ends. The CDR3 covers 11 residues. CDR3 residues: CASSYTEKLFF. The DNA for the CDR3 is TGTGCCAGCAGTTACACTGAAAAACTGTTTTTT.

CDR3 coding DNA: TGTGCCAGCAGCTTATCGTGGGACAGGGGCTACACCTTC. This codes for CASSLSWDRGYTF. The chain carries TRBV7-9 and TRBJ1-2; 8 bases map to TRBD1. In germline, CDR1 is SEHNR, CDR2 FQNEAQ (reference sequence). The CDR3 covers 13 residues. Trimming cost V 2 bases and J 8 bases; bases outside gene matches: 4.

The chain recombines TRBV5-1 with TRBJ2-7; tentatively, D is TRBD1 or TRBD2 (5 bases each). Germline values: CDR1 SGHRS, CDR2 YFSETQ. The ends were cut back, 2 bases at V and 0 bases at J, with 18 bases in the middle. The CDR3 loop spans 17 amino acids. The CDR3 DNA sequence: TGCGCCAGCAGCTTCCCGGGTGGGGGAGCGACCTCCTACGAGCAGTACTTC. Translating it yields CASSFPGGGATSYEQYF.

This clone was counted between two and nine times. This sequence joins TRBV4-3 and TRBJ1-1; possibly TRBD1 for D (5 bases). Germline V CDR1 and CDR2: LGHNA, YSLEER. The length of the CDR3 is 14 residues. Between the trimmed V and J ends, which lost 3 bases and 4 bases, there was a span of 12 bases. The DNA of the CDR3 is TGCGCCAGCAGCCAGGCTGACAGAGTCACTGAAGCTTTCTTT. This translates into CASSQADRVTEAFF.

This chain links TRBV30 with TRBJ1-2, with a tentative D call TRBD1 (5 bases). The CDR3 loop spans 15 amino acids. CDR1 is GTSNPN and CDR2 is SVGIG in the germline V gene (reference sequence). Trimming shortened V by 2 bases and J by 4 bases, and 17 bases separated the two germline ends. This CDR3 reads CAWSTRATDSYGYTF. The CDR3 DNA sequence: TGTGCCTGGAGTACACGGGCGACAGACAGCTATGGCTACACCTTC.

Remarks on this clone: The same CDR3 can be traced to other DNA sequences in this sample. The chain couples TRBV4-2 to TRBJ2-3, with 12 bases lining up with TRBD2. The V segment lost 1 base and the J segment 1 base; nucleotides outside the gene matches: 0. This CDR3 has 16 residues. Looked up from germline, CDR1 is LGHNA and CDR2 is YNFKEQ. The DNA for the CDR3 is TGTGCCAGCAGCCAAGGACTAGCGGGAGGCACAGATACGCAGTATTTT. Protein product: CASSQGLAGGTDTQYF.

This chain links TRBV10-3 with TRBJ2-5; D is tentatively TRBD1 or TRBD2 (5 bases each). Trimming pared 10 bases from V and 3 bases from J, leaving 21 bases between. Germline V gene sequence: CDR1 ENHRY, CDR2 SYGVKD. CDR3 size: 15 residues. The CDR3 protein is CATFSVRGDKETQYF. The CDR3 DNA sequence: TGTGCCACCTTCAGCGTGAGGGGAGATAAAGAGACCCAGTACTTC.

The chain has TRBV25-1 and TRBJ2-3; D assignment may be TRBD1 or TRBD2 (5 bases each). In germline, CDR1 is MGHDK, CDR2 SYGVNS. The V gene lost 6 bases and the J gene lost 0 bases, with 10 bases spanning the gap. CDR3 length: 14 residues. DNA for the CDR3: TGTGCCAGCAGGGGACCGGGTAGCACAGATACGCAGTATTTT. This gives the protein CASRGPGSTDTQYF.

This rearrangement joins TRBV10-3 to TRBJ1-2, with TRBD1 identical over 7 bases. With 3 bases clipped from V and 6 bases from J, the junction kept 7 bases outside the gene matches. The CDR3 extends over 14 amino acids. Germline V CDR1 and CDR2: ENHRY, SYGVKD. CDR3 region: CAISDTGQGDGYTF. Written as DNA, the CDR3 is TGTGCCATCAGTGATACGGGCCAGGGGGATGGCTACACCTTC.

The genes are TRBV3-1 (or the pseudogene TRBV3-2) and TRBJ1-5; D is uncertain. Per the germline V gene, CDR1 is LGHDT and CDR2 is YNNKEL (reference sequence). Deletions cut 0 bases from V and 9 bases from J, with 12 bases between. This CDR3 has 14 amino acids. This chain's CDR3 is CASSQDPVKSPQHF. As DNA, the CDR3 is TGTGCCAGCAGCCAAGATCCCGTAAAGTCGCCCCAGCATTTT.

This chain connects TRBV10-3 to TRBJ1-1; the match to TRBD1 covers 7 bases. Per the germline V gene, CDR1 is ENHRY and CDR2 is SYGVKD. Trimming at V came to 6 bases and at J to 8 bases, leaving 9 bases not matched to a gene. The CDR3 is 13 amino acids. The CDR3 reads CAISARQGSEAFF. The CDR3 nucleotides read TGTGCCATCAGCGCCAGACAGGGATCGGAAGCTTTCTTT.

This clone came up a few times. The J gene is TRBJ1-2, the V gene TRBV6-1; no firm D call. Trimming stripped 3 bases from V and 2 bases from J, with 4 bases between. Germline CDR1 is MNHNS and CDR2 is SASEGT. CDR3 length equals 12 residues. CDR3 bases: TGTGCCAGCAGTGACAGCAACTATGGCTACACCTTC. This gives the protein CASSDSNYGYTF.